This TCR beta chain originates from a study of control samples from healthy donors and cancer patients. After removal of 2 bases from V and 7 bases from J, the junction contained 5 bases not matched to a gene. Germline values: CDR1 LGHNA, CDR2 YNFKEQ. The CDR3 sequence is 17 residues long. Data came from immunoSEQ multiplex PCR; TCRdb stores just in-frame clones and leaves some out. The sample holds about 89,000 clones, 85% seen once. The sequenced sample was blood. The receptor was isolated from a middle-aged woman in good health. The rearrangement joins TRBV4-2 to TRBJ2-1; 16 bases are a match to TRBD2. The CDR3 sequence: CASSQTGLAGGQNEQFF. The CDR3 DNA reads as TGTGCCAGCAGCCAAACGGGACTAGCGGGGGGGCAGAATGAGCAGTTCTTC.